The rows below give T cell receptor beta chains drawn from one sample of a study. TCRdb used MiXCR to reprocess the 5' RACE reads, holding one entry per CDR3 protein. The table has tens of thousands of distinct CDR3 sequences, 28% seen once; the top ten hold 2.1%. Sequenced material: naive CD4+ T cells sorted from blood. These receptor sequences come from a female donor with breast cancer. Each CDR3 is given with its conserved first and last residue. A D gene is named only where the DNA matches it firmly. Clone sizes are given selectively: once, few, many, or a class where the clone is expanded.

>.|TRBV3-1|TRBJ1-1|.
CASSQDRGRGGAFF
TGTGCCAGCAGCCAAGATCGGGGCAGGGGTGGTGCTTTCTTT
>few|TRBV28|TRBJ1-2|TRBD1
CASTPSGTGFGYTF
TGTGCCAGCACACCCTCCGGGACAGGGTTCGGCTACACCTTC
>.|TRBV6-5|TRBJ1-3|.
CASSYSIQGLNSGNTIYF
TGTGCCAGCAGTTACTCGATACAGGGCTTAAACTCTGGAAACACCATATATTTT
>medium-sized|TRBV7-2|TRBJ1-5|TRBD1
CASSYSSTGALRSQHF
TGTGCCAGCAGCTACTCTTCGACAGGGGCCTTACGGTCCCAGCATTTT
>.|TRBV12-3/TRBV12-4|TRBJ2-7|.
CASSHGPYEQYF
TGTGCCAGCAGTCACGGACCCTACGAGCAGTACTTC
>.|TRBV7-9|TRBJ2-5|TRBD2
CASSWGLGEETQYF
TGTGCCAGCAGCTGGGGACTAGGGGAGGAGACCCAGTACTTC
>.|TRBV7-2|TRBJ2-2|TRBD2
CASGLGSSGSPGELFF
TGTGCCAGCGGCTTAGGGAGTAGCGGGAGCCCCGGGGAGCTGTTTTTT
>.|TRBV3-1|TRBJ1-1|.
CASSKDERGAFF
TGTGCCAGCAGCAAAGATGAAAGGGGCGCTTTCTTT
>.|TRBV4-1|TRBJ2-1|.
CASSQVGGDEQFF
TGCGCCAGCAGCCAAGTGGGTGGGGATGAGCAGTTCTTC
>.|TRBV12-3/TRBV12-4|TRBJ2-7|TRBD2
CASSSGGPSYEQYF
TGTGCCAGCAGTTCGGGGGGGCCATCCTACGAGCAGTACTTC
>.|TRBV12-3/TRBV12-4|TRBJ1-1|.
CASSRARLNTEAFF
TGTGCCAGCAGTCGAGCCCGGCTGAACACTGAAGCTTTCTTT
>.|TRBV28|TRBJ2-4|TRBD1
CASSQDRGKLAKNIQYF
TGTGCCAGCAGTCAGGACAGGGGGAAACTAGCCAAAAACATTCAGTACTTC
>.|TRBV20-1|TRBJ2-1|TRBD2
CSASWLAGEILQFF
TGCAGTGCTAGTTGGCTAGCGGGGGAAATACTACAGTTCTTC
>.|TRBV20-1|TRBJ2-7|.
CSPYVRNEQYF
TGCAGTCCATACGTCCGGAACGAGCAGTACTTC
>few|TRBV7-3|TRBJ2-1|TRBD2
CASSLTTSGNNEQFF
TGTGCCAGCAGCTTAACCACTAGCGGGAACAATGAGCAGTTCTTC
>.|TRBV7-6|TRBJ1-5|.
CASSSTGSSNQPQHF
TGTGCCAGCAGCTCAACAGGGAGTAGCAATCAGCCCCAGCATTTT
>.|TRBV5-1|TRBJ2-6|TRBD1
CASSFFPTGGNSGANVLTF
TGCGCCAGCAGCTTTTTCCCGACAGGGGGGAACTCTGGGGCCAACGTCCTGACTTTC
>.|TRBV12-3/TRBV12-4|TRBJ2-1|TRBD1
CASSPLSDRRPFF
TGTGCCAGCAGTCCCCTTTCGGACAGGCGGCCGTTCTTC
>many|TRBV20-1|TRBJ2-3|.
CSAVPAVGRGKNTDTQYF
TGCAGTGCGGTACCAGCGGTAGGGCGCGGGAAAAACACAGATACGCAGTATTTT
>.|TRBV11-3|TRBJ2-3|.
CASSGRYNRRGTDTQYF
TGTGCCAGCAGCGGGCGGTACAACCGACGGGGCACAGATACGCAGTATTTT
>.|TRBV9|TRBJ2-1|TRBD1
CASSVGQGTDNEQFF
TGTGCCAGCAGCGTAGGACAGGGAACTGACAATGAGCAGTTCTTC
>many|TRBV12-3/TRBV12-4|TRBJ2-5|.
CASSLTVLETQYF
TGTGCCAGCAGTTTAACGGTCCTAGAGACCCAGTACTTC
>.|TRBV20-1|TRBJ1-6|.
CSVQNSYNSPLHF
TGCAGTGTCCAGAACTCCTATAATTCACCCCTCCACTTT
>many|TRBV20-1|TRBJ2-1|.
CSARDTQVPEQFF
TGCAGTGCTAGAGACACTCAGGTGCCTGAGCAGTTCTTC
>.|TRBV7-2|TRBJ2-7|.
CASSSAGVTNYEQYF
TGTGCCAGCAGCAGCGCCGGGGTTACCAACTACGAGCAGTACTTC
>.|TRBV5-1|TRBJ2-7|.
CASSQYRRTYEQYF
TGCGCCAGCAGCCAGTACAGAAGGACCTACGAGCAGTACTTC
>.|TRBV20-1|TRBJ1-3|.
CSAMAGDAGNTIYF
TGCAGTGCCATGGCAGGGGACGCTGGAAACACCATATATTTT
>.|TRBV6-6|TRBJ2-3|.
CASRLSGTGGDTQYF
TGTGCCAGCAGACTTTCCGGGACTGGGGGAGATACGCAGTATTTT
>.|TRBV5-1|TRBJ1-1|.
CASSWTLMNTEAFF
TGCGCCAGCAGCTGGACCCTGATGAACACTGAAGCTTTCTTT
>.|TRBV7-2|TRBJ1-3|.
CASSFRNTIYF
TGTGCCAGCAGCTTCAGAAACACCATATATTTT
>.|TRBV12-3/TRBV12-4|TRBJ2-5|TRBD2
CASNGGSGRFQETQYF
TGTGCCAGCAACGGGGGTAGCGGGAGATTCCAAGAGACCCAGTACTTC
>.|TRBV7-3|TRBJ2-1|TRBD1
CASSSGQDYNEQFF
TGTGCCAGCAGTTCCGGACAGGACTACAATGAGCAGTTCTTC
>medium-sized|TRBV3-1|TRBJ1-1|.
CASSQGRGTEAFF
TGTGCCAGCAGCCAAGGAAGGGGCACTGAAGCTTTCTTT
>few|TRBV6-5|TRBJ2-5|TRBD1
CASRAGTGTRQETQYF
TGTGCCAGCAGAGCTGGGACAGGTACTCGGCAAGAGACCCAGTACTTC
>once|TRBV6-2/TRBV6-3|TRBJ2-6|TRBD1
CASSLRGTGVVGANVLTF
TGTGCCAGCAGTCTAAGGGGGACAGGAGTTGTAGGGGCCAACGTCCTGACTTTC
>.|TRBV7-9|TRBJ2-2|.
CASSLAGPDTGELFF
TGTGCCAGCAGCTTAGCGGGTCCGGACACCGGGGAGCTGTTTTTT
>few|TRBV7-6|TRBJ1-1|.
CASSGRTDNTEAFF
TGTGCCAGCAGCGGCCGGACAGACAACACTGAAGCTTTCTTT
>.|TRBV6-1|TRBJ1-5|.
CASSEIPNQPRHF
TGTGCCAGCAGTGAAATACCCAATCAGCCCCGGCATTTT
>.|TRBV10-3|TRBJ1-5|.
CAISGDQDNQPQHF
TGTGCCATCAGTGGGGACCAAGATAATCAGCCCCAGCATTTT
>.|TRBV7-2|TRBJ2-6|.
CASSENMRSGANVLTF
TGTGCCAGCAGCGAGAATATGAGGTCTGGGGCCAACGTCCTGACTTTC
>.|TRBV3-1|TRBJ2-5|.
CASHRDFQETQYF
TGTGCCAGCCACCGGGACTTTCAAGAGACCCAGTACTTC
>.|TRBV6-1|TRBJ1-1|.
CASSEARGTEAFF
TGTGCCAGCAGTGAAGCGCGTGGCACTGAAGCTTTCTTT
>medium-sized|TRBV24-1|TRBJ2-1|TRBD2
CATSDPSGRARNEQFF
TGTGCCACCAGTGATCCTAGCGGGAGGGCCCGGAATGAGCAGTTCTTC
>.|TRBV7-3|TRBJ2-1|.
CASSLKSGYNEQFF
TGTGCCAGCAGCTTGAAGTCGGGATACAATGAGCAGTTCTTC
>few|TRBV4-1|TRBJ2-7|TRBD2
CASSQEVYRGGRAYEQYF
TGCGCCAGCAGCCAAGAGGTTTACCGGGGGGGCAGGGCCTACGAGCAGTACTTC
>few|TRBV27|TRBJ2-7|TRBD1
CAIIRSTGGYEQYF
TGTGCCATCATCAGGTCGACAGGGGGCTACGAGCAGTACTTC
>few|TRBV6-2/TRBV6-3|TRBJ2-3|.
CASQRNGGDTQYF
TGTGCCAGCCAACGGAACGGGGGAGATACGCAGTATTTT